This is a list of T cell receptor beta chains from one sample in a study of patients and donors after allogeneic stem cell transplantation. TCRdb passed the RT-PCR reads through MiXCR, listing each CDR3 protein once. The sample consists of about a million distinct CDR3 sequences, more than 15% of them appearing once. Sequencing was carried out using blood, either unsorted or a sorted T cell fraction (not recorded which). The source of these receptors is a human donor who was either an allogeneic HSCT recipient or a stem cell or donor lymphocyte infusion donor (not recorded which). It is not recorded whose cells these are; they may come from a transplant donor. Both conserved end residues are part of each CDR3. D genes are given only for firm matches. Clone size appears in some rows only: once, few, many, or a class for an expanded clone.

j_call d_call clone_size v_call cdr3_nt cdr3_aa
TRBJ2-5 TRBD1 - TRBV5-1 TGCGCCAGCAGCTTGGCCCCGGCAGGGGGTGGGGAGACCCAGTACTTC CASSLAPAGGGETQYF
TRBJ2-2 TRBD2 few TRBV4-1 TGCGCCAGCAGCCCCAGTAAGATAGCGGGAGTCGGGGAGCTGTTTTTT CASSPSKIAGVGELFF
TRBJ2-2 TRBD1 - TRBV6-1 TGTGCCAGCAGTGGGACAGGGGGCGTTTGGAACGGGGAGCTGTTTTTT CASSGTGGVWNGELFF
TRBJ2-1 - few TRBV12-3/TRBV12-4 TGTGCCAGCAGTTTAGCCGCGAACTATGAGCAGTTCTTC CASSLAANYEQFF
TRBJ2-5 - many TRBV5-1 TGCGCCAGCAGCTTGTTGGTCGCGGGTAGGGCCTCGGAGACCCAGTACTTC CASSLLVAGRASETQYF
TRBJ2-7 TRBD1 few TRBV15 TGTGCCACCAGCAGAGGTTGGGACAGCGAGCAGTACTTC CATSRGWDSEQYF
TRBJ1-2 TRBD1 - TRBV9 TGTGCCAGCAGCGAGGGGGGACAGGGGAGGAGCTACACCTTC CASSEGGQGRSYTF
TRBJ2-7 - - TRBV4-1 TGCGCCAGCAGCCTCCTAGGTGGCCTTGGAGAGCAGTACTTC CASSLLGGLGEQYF
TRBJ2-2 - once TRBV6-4 TGTGCCGGCTTTAAGGACCTAGCGAACACCGGGGAGCTGTTTTTT CAGFKDLANTGELFF
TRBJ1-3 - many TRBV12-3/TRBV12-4 TGTGCCAGCAGTTTCTGGGGGGCTGGTGGAAACACCATATATTTT CASSFWGAGGNTIYF
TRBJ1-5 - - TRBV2 TGTGCCAGCAGAGCAGGGGATCCCCAGCATTTT CASRAGDPQHF
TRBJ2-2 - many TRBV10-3 TGTGCCATCAGCCGGAACACCGGGGAGCTGTTTTTT CAISRNTGELFF
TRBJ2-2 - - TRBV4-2 TGTGCCAGCAGCCCTCCCTTGAGTCAGAGAGCCGGGGAGCTGTTTTTT CASSPPLSQRAGELFF
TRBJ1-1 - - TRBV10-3 TGTGCCATCAGCGCGACCGGGGATCGGAACACTGAAGCTTTCTTT CAISATGDRNTEAFF
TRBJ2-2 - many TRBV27 TGTGCCAGCAGTTTAGTTGGCGGGGAGCTGTTTTTT CASSLVGGELFF
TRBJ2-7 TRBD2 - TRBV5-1 TGCGCCAGCAGCTTGAGGACTAGCGGGAGGGCCTCGTACGAGCAGTACTTC CASSLRTSGRASYEQYF
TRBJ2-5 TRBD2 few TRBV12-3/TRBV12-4 TGTGCCAGCAGACAACTAGCGGGTTGGGCCGAGACCCAGTACTTC CASRQLAGWAETQYF
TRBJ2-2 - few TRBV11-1 TGTGCCAGCAGCGTCTTGGACGGATTCTACCCCGGGGAGCTGTTTTTT CASSVLDGFYPGELFF
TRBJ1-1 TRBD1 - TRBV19 TGTGCCAGTAGTATCAGGGGGCAGAGGAACACTGAAGCTTTCTTT CASSIRGQRNTEAFF
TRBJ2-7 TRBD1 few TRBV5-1 TGCGCCAGCAGCCGAGGGGACAGGGCGAAGCAGTACTTC CASSRGDRAKQYF
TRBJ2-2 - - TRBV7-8 TGTGCCTGGAACAGAGTGAACACCGGGGAGCTGTTTTTT CAWNRVNTGELFF
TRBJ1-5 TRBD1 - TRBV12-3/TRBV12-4 TGTGCCAGCAGTTTAGCGCTGACAGGGGAAAGCAATCAGCCCCAGCATTTT CASSLALTGESNQPQHF
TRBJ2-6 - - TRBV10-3 TGTGCCATCTTCACTGATGGGACACCCCGCAACTCTGGGGCCAACGTCCTGACTTTC CAIFTDGTPRNSGANVLTF
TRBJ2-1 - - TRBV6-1 TGTGCCAGCAGCAGACCGGGACTGGGGGGCAATGAGCAGTTCTTC CASSRPGLGGNEQFF
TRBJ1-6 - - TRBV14 TGTGCCAGCAGCCAAGATATCTGGGGTTATAATTCACCCCTCCACTTT CASSQDIWGYNSPLHF
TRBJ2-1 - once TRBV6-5 TGTGCCAGCAGTTACGCCCTGAGGAATGAGCAGTTCTTC CASSYALRNEQFF
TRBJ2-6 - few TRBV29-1 TGCAGCGTTGAACAGCTCAGCTCTGGGGCCAACGTCCTGACTTTC CSVEQLSSGANVLTF
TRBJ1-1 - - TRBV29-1 TGCAGCGTTGAAACTCTTAGGTTAGACGGTGAAGCTTTCTTT CSVETLRLDGEAFF
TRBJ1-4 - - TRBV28 TGTGCCAGCAGTCTTCGGATGCGGGAAAAACTGTTTTTT CASSLRMREKLFF
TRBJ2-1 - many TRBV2 TGTGCCAGCAGTGAGTATGTGACCTACAATGAGCAGTTCTTC CASSEYVTYNEQFF
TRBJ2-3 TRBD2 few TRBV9 TGTGCCAGCAGCGGACTGACTAGCGGGAGTGGAGGGGATACGCAGTATTTT CASSGLTSGSGGDTQYF
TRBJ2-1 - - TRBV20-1 TGCAGTGCTAGCCGGGACTGGGACAATGAGCAGTTCTTC CSASRDWDNEQFF
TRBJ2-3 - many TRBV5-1 TGCGCCAGCAGCTTCCCCGGGGGCGATACGCAGTATTTT CASSFPGGDTQYF
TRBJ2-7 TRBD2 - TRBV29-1 TGCAGCGTTACCGGGACTAGCGGAAACGAGCAGTACTTC CSVTGTSGNEQYF
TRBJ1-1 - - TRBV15 TGTGCCACCAAATCGCACGGGGTTGGGGACACTGAAGCTTTCTTT CATKSHGVGDTEAFF
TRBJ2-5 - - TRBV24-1 TGTGCCACCAGTGATGGCGGGACCCAGTACTTC CATSDGGTQYF
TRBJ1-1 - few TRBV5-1 TGCGCCAGCAGCTCGCAAGGGTGGGCCAAGGGGACTGAAGCTTTCTTT CASSSQGWAKGTEAFF
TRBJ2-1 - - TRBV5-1 TGCGCCAGCAGCTTCCCGCGCGGGGCCTCCTACAATGAGCAGTTCTTC CASSFPRGASYNEQFF
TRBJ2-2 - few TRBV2 TGTGCCAGCTTTTTTGGGTCTATGAACACCGGGGAGCTGTTTTTT CASFFGSMNTGELFF
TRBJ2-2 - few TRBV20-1 TGCAGTGCTAGAGATCTAGGGGGCACCGGGGAGCTGTTTTTT CSARDLGGTGELFF
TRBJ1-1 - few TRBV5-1 TGCGCCAGCAGGCGACCGGGACCCGGAATGAACACTGAAGCTTTCTTT CASRRPGPGMNTEAFF
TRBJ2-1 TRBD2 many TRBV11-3 TGTGCCAGCAGCTTTGGGAGGGAGGATGAGCAGTTCTTC CASSFGREDEQFF
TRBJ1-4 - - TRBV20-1 TGCAGTGCTTCCGGGACCTCCGGGGAAAAACTGTTTTTT CSASGTSGEKLFF